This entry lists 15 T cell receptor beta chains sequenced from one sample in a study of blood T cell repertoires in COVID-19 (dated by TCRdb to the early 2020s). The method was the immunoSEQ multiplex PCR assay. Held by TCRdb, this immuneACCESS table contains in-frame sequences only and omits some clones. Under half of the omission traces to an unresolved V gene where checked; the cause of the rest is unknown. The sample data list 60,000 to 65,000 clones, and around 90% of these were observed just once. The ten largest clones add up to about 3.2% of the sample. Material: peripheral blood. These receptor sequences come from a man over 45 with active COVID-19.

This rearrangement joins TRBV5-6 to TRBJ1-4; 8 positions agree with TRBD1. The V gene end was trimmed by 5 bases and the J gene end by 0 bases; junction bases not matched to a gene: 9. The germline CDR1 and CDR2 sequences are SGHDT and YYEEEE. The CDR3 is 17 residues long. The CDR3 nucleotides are TGTGCCAGCAGTACGATGACAGGGGTTGCAACTAATGAAAAACTGTTTTTT. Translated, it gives CASSTMTGVATNEKLFF.

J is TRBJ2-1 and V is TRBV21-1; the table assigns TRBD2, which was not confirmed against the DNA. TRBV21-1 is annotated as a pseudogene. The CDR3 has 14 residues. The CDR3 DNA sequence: TGTGCCAGCCACATCGGGCGGGATTGCTATGAGCAGTTCTTC. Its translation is CASHIGRDCYEQFF.

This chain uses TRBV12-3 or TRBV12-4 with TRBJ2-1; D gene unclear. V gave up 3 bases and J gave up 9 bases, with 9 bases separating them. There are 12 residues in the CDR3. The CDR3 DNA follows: TGTGCCAGCAGTTTTGGGTCGGGTGAGCAGTTCTTC. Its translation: CASSFGSGEQFF.

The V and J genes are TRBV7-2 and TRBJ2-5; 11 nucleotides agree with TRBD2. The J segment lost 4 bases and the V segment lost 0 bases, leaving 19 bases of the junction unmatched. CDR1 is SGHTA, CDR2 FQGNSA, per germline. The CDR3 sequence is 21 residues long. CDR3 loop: CASSLALWRGLAAGGTETQYF. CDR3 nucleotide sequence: TGTGCCAGCAGCTTAGCGCTATGGAGGGGACTAGCGGCCGGGGGGACAGAGACCCAGTACTTC.

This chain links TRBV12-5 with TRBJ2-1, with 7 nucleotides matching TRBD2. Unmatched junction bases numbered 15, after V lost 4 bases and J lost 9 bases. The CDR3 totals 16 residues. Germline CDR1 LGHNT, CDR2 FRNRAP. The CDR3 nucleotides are TGTGCTAGTGGTTCCAGGGTAGCGGGCCGAATGGGTGAGCAGTTCTTC. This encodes CASGSRVAGRMGEQFF.

CDR3 sequence (DNA): TGTGCCAGTACAGGTGGTGGAAACACCATATATTTT. It encodes CASTGGGNTIYF. V gene TRBV19 combines with J gene TRBJ1-3; D not resolved. CDR1 is LNHDA and CDR2 is SQIVND in the germline V gene (reference sequence). With 7 bases removed from V and 3 bases from J, the gap between germline ends came to 7 bases. The CDR3 totals 12 residues.

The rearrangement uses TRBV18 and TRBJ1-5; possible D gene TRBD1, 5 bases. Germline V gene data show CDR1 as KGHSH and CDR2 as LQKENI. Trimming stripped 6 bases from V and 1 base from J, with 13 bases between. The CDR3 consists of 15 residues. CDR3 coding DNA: TGTGCCAGCTCGACCAGGGCGGGGAGCAATCAGCCCCAGCATTTT. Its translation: CASSTRAGSNQPQHF.

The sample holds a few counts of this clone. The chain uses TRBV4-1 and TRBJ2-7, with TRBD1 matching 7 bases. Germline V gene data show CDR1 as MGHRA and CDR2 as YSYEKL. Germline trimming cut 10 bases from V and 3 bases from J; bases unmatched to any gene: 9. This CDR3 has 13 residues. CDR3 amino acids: CANPTGAYYEQYF. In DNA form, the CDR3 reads TGCGCCAACCCCACAGGGGCGTACTACGAGCAGTACTTC.

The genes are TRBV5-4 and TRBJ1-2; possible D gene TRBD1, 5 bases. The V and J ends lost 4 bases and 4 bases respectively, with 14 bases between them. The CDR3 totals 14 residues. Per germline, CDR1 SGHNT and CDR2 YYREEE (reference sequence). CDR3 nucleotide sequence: TGTGCCAGCAGCCCCGGGGGTCTCAGCTATGGCTACACCTTC. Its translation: CASSPGGLSYGYTF.

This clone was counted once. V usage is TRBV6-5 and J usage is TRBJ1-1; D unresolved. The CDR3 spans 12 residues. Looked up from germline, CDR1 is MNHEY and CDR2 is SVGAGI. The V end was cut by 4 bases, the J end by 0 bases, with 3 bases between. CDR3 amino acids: CASSSVNTEAFF. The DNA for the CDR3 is TGTGCCAGCAGTTCGGTGAACACTGAAGCTTTCTTT.

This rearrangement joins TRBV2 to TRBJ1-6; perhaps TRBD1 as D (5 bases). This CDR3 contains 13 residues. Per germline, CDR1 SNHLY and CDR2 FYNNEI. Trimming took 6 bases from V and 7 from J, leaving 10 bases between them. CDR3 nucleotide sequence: TGTGCCAGCAGCTGGGGCGGCAATTCACCCCTCCACTTT. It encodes CASSWGGNSPLHF.

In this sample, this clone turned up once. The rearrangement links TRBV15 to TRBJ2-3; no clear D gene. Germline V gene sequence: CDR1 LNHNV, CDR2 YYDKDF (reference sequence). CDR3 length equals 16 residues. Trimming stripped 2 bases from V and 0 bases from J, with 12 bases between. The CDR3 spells CATSRSYLLSTDTQYF. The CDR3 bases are TGTGCCACCAGCAGATCCTACCTACTGAGCACAGATACGCAGTATTTT.

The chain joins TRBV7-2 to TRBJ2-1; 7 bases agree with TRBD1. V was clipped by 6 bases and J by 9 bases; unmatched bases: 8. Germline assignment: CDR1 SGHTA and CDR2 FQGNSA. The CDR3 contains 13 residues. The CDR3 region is CASRSPRQGEQFF. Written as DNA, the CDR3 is TGTGCCAGCAGATCCCCTAGACAGGGTGAGCAGTTCTTC.

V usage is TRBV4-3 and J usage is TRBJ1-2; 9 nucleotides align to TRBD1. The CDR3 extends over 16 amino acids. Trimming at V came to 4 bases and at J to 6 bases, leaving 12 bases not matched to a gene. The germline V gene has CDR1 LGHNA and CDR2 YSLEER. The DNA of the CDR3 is TGCGCCAGCAGCCTCAACCCGGGACAGGGTTTGCATGGCTACACCTTC. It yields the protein CASSLNPGQGLHGYTF.

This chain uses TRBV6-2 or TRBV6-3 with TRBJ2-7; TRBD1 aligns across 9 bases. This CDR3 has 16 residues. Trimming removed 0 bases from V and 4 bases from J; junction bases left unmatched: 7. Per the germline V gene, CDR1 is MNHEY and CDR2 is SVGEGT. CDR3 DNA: TGTGCCAGCAGTTACTCGAGCATGGGACAGGGATACGAGCAGTACTTC. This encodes CASSYSSMGQGYEQYF.